Presented here are 8 T cell receptor beta chains from one specimen sequenced in a study of OX40 agonist ivuxolimab in advanced cancers. The repertoire was sequenced with immunoSEQ multiplex PCR; TCRdb's copy has only in-frame clones and lacks some. The data show 30,000 to 35,000 clones, 89% seen once. The sequencing used CD4+ or CD8+ T cells sorted from blood, collected in a trial of the OX40 agonist ivuxolimab. Receptor source: an adult with an advanced solid tumor such as melanoma, head and neck, liver or kidney cancer.

CDR3 DNA: TGTGCCAGCAGTCCACGGGGGACGGATGGCTACACCTTC. It is translated as CASSPRGTDGYTF. The rearrangement uses TRBV27 and TRBJ1-2, with D possibly being TRBD1 (5 bases). The V gene's germline CDR1 is MNHEY and CDR2 SMNVEV (reference sequence). The V gene lost 5 bases and the J gene lost 6 bases, with 13 bases spanning the gap. There are 13 residues in the CDR3.

The chain is built from TRBV6-4 and TRBJ2-1, with D uncertain. This CDR3 has 14 residues. The germline CDR1 and CDR2 sequences are MRHNA and SNTAGT. Trimming stripped 3 bases from V and 3 bases from J, with 9 bases between. The CDR3 sequence is CASSEGGLYNEQFF. The CDR3 nucleotides are TGTGCCAGCAGTGAAGGCGGCCTCTACAATGAGCAGTTCTTC.

The chain recombines TRBV29-1 with TRBJ2-1, with 8 bases lining up with TRBD2. CDR1 is SQVTM, CDR2 ANQGSEA, per germline. Trimming took 3 bases from V and 1 from J; bases not matched to a gene: 8. The CDR3 is made up of 16 amino acids. DNA for the CDR3: TGCAGCGTTGATGGGGCGGGAGGCCATTCCTACAATGAGCAGTTCTTC. Translated: CSVDGAGGHSYNEQFF.

The genes are TRBV6-5 and TRBJ2-1, with 9 bases that match TRBD2. Germline CDR1 MNHEY, CDR2 SVGAGI. V lost 0 bases to trimming and J lost 2 bases; unmatched junction nucleotides: 2. CDR3 size: 16 residues. CDR3: CASSYSSGGTYNEQFF. CDR3 sequence (DNA): TGTGCCAGCAGTTACTCTAGCGGGGGCACCTACAATGAGCAGTTCTTC.

The rearrangement joins TRBV21-1 to TRBJ2-2. TRBV21-1 has pseudogene status. The CDR3 contains 17 residues. CDR3 coding DNA: TGTGCCAGCAGCAAGTCTTGGTGGGCTTTATTACGCTGGGGGCTGTTTTTT. Translating it yields CASSKSWWALLRWGLFF.

This clone has only one observation. The V call is TRBV6-5, the J call TRBJ1-5, with 7 nucleotides matching TRBD1. Losses at the gene ends were 4 bases for V and 8 bases for J; bases not matched to a gene: 11. CDR3 length equals 15 residues. The germline gives CDR1 MNHEY, CDR2 SVGAGI. CDR3 region: CASSSTGPSWEPQHF. The CDR3 DNA sequence: TGTGCCAGCAGTTCGACAGGGCCTAGCTGGGAGCCCCAGCATTTT.

This clone has just one count. The CDR3 region has the DNA TGTGCCAGCAGCTTACAGGTGTCCTGGGAGCAGTACTTC. Translated: CASSLQVSWEQYF. The chain has TRBV7-9 and TRBJ2-7; D unresolved. Germline V gene sequence: CDR1 SEHNR, CDR2 FQNEAQ (reference sequence). There are 13 residues in the CDR3. The V end was cut by 2 bases, the J end by 7 bases, with 12 bases between.

The rearrangement joins TRBV7-9 to TRBJ2-2, with D possibly being TRBD1 (6 bases). Germline loops: CDR1 SEHNR, CDR2 FQNEAQ (reference sequence). With 6 bases removed from V and 4 bases from J, the gap between germline ends came to 12 bases. CDR3 size: 14 residues. DNA for the CDR3: TGTGCCAGCAGTACGGGACACCTCACCGGGGAGCTGTTTTTT. This translates into CASSTGHLTGELFF.